The present T cell receptor beta chain was sequenced within a study of coeliac disease. Overall study results and limits: Most TRB amino acid sequences occurred in only one sample.

The method was immunoSEQ multiplex PCR; TCRdb's version includes in-frame clones alone and lacks a portion of them. The sample contains about 3,700 clones, roughly two thirds of which appear only once. This clone was detected a few times. Its target is not known. Germline CDR1 reads SGHTA; CDR2 reads FQGTGA. With V trimmed by 2 bases and J by 6 bases, 7 bases remained unmatched. This CDR3 has 16 residues. This chain joins TRBV7-3 and TRBJ2-2, with 9 bases matching TRBD1. This receptor was identified in a man under 40 with celiac disease. The sample consisted of intraepithelial lymphocytes from the gut. The CDR3 loop is CASSLPRTGDAGELFF. The CDR3 nucleotides are TGTGCCAGCAGCTTACCCCGGACAGGGGACGCCGGGGAGCTGTTTTTT.